Each of the 10 T cell receptor beta chains below was sequenced from the same sample in a study of cytomegalovirus exposure and HLA in healthy donors. The study ran its PCR with 60 Vbeta and 13 Jbeta primers. TCRdb keeps only in-frame clones here, not all; method: immunoSEQ multiplex PCR. The table has 110,000 or so clones, approximately 83% seen once. Sequencing input: PBMCs. The receptors were sampled from a man younger than 35 in good health and CMV-seronegative.

This clone has a single count. The chain has TRBV25-1 and TRBJ1-2; 10 nucleotides line up with TRBD1. Losses at the gene ends were 4 bases for V and 4 bases for J; bases not matched to a gene: 0. The CDR3 has 13 amino acids. In germline, CDR1 is MGHDK, CDR2 SYGVNS. DNA for the CDR3: TGTGCCAGCAGTGGGACAGGGGGCTATGGCTACACCTTC. As protein: CASSGTGGYGYTF.

This rearrangement joins TRBV5-8 to TRBJ1-1; D is undetermined. With 3 bases removed from V and 1 base from J, the gap between germline ends came to 13 bases. This CDR3 comprises 15 residues. Germline loops: CDR1 SGHTS, CDR2 YDEGEE. The CDR3 DNA sequence: TGTGCCAGCAGCTGGGAGTTTGGCGGGAACACTGAAGCTTTCTTT. Its protein product is CASSWEFGGNTEAFF.

This chain links TRBV28 with TRBJ2-1; TRBD2 matches 12 bases. This CDR3 is built from 15 residues. Germline CDR1 is MDHEN and CDR2 is SYDVKM. V trimming: 6 bases; J trimming: 9 bases; junction bases outside the gene matches: 9. The CDR3 region is CASSTAQLAGGEQFF. The CDR3, as DNA: TGTGCCAGCAGCACCGCCCAACTAGCGGGAGGTGAGCAGTTCTTC.

The genes are TRBV7-8 and TRBJ2-3, with 9 positions matching TRBD1. CDR1 and CDR2 from the germline V gene are SGHVS and FQNEAQ. The CDR3 length is 14 residues. The V and J ends lost 4 bases and 4 bases, in that order; junction bases with no gene match: 3. CDR3 DNA: TGTGCCAGCAGCTACGGGACAGGGCCAGATACGCAGTATTTT. It translates to CASSYGTGPDTQYF.

The rearrangement links TRBV14 to TRBJ1-2; D unresolved. Germline-derived CDR1 and CDR2 are SGHDN and FVKESK. The V gene lost 0 bases and the J gene lost 4 bases, with 9 bases spanning the gap. This CDR3 spans 14 amino acids. The CDR3 coding sequence is TGTGCCAGCAGCCAAGATAACAGCTTCTATGGCTACACCTTC. This codes for CASSQDNSFYGYTF.

In this sample, this clone turned up a few times. The chain recombines TRBV2 with TRBJ1-3; 8 bases align to TRBD1. After removal of 5 bases from V and 4 bases from J, the junction contained 4 bases not matched to a gene. Germline CDR1 is SNHLY and CDR2 is FYNNEI. The CDR3 extends over 14 amino acids. CDR3 nucleotides: TGTGCCAGCAGTCTAGGACAGGGAGGAAACACCATATATTTT. Protein product: CASSLGQGGNTIYF.

The rearrangement uses TRBV7-2 and TRBJ1-2; TRBD1 is a possible D gene (5 bases). Germline CDR1 is SGHTA and CDR2 is FQGNSA. This CDR3 is built from 16 residues. The V and J ends lost 1 base and 2 bases respectively, with 14 bases between them. The CDR3 bases are TGTGCCAGCAGCTTAGTCCTGACAGCACCAAACTATGGCTACACCTTC. It codes for CASSLVLTAPNYGYTF.

This chain links TRBV28 with TRBJ1-6, with 8 bases matching TRBD1. CDR3 length: 18 amino acids. The V segment lost 5 bases and the J segment 9 bases; nucleotides outside the gene matches: 18. Germline lookup yields CDR1 MDHEN and CDR2 SYDVKM. CDR3: CASSVPTGGLVGISPLHF. CDR3 coding DNA: TGTGCCAGCAGTGTACCAACAGGGGGTCTAGTGGGGATTTCACCCCTCCACTTT.

The chain has TRBV28 and TRBJ2-3; 11 nucleotides match TRBD2. V dropped 5 bases and J dropped 2; count of bases not matched to a gene: 6. The CDR3 spans 16 residues. Looked up from germline, CDR1 is MDHEN and CDR2 is SYDVKM. CDR3 DNA: TGTGCCAGCAGTCTCGGGACTAGCGGATACACAGATACGCAGTATTTT. Protein product: CASSLGTSGYTDTQYF.

The rearrangement uses TRBV2 and TRBJ1-2, with D uncertain. The V end was cut by 0 bases, the J end by 8 bases, with 19 bases between. The CDR3 loop spans 16 amino acids. Germline V CDR1 and CDR2: SNHLY, FYNNEI. CDR3: CASSEAQRTRGGGYTF. CDR3 DNA sequence: TGTGCCAGCAGTGAAGCGCAACGTACCCGAGGCGGAGGCTACACCTTC.